The rows below give T cell receptor beta chains drawn from one sample of a study of shared clonotypes between healthy human individuals. Here immunoSEQ multiplex PCR was the method, and the copy in TCRdb shows in-frame clones only, minus some. The sample shows about 2.2 million clones, around 93% of them seen only once. The sequencing input was naive CD8+ T cells from PBMCs. These receptors were taken from a man aged 18-30 years in good health. Some clones in this sample may be carry-over from other donors' samples. Each CDR3 is given with its conserved first and last residue. D genes are given only for firm matches. The size of a clone is reported for some rows only, either as once, few or many, or as a class for expanded clones.

TRBJ2-2,TRBV10-2,TRBD2,NA,CASSPGLAGEVTGELFF,TGCGCCAGCTCCCCGGGACTAGCGGGAGAGGTCACCGGGGAGCTGTTTTTT
TRBJ2-1,TRBV27,TRBD2,NA,CASSVRLAGTYNEQFF,TGTGCCAGCAGCGTTAGACTAGCGGGGACCTACAATGAGCAGTTCTTC
TRBJ2-7,TRBV5-1,NA,once,CASSLTALPYEQYF,TGCGCCAGCAGCTTGACGGCCCTACCCTACGAGCAGTACTTC
TRBJ2-7,TRBV7-2,NA,NA,CASSFWTAQYEQYF,TGTGCCAGCAGCTTTTGGACCGCCCAATACGAGCAGTACTTC
TRBJ1-2,TRBV25-1,NA,NA,CASSELGRYGYTF,TGTGCCAGCAGTGAATTAGGGAGGTATGGCTACACCTTC
TRBJ1-1,TRBV19,NA,few,CASSIGTTKAFF,TGTGCCAGTAGTATTGGGACAACGAAAGCTTTCTTT
TRBJ1-2,TRBV9,TRBD1,NA,CASSLGQENNYGYTF,TGTGCCAGCAGTCTAGGACAGGAGAATAACTATGGCTACACCTTC
TRBJ1-1,TRBV9,NA,NA,CASSTQGLTEAFF,TGTGCCAGCAGCACACAGGGCTTAACTGAAGCTTTCTTT
TRBJ2-3,TRBV6-5,NA,NA,CASSAIWVSTDTQYF,TGTGCCAGCAGCGCCATTTGGGTTAGCACAGATACGCAGTATTTT
TRBJ2-7,TRBV4-3,NA,NA,CASSRLRGLSSYEQYF,TGCGCCAGCAGCCGACTCCGAGGTCTAAGCTCCTACGAGCAGTACTTC
TRBJ2-7,TRBV28,TRBD2,NA,CASSFSGNYEQYF,TGTGCCAGCAGTTTCAGCGGGAACTACGAGCAGTACTTC
TRBJ2-7,TRBV10-3,NA,NA,CAIRDSYEQYF,TGTGCCATCAGGGACAGTTACGAGCAGTACTTC